These 26 T cell receptor beta chains were all obtained from the same sample, sequenced in a study of shared clonotypes between healthy human individuals. TCRdb's copy holds only in-frame clones and misses some; the assay was immunoSEQ multiplex PCR. Of 2 million to 3 million clones in the sample, over 85% were seen once. Sequencing was carried out using naive CD4+ T cells sorted from blood. Subset: CD45RA+ positively selected. Every receptor here comes from a young man in good health.

This clone has a handful of counts. Within the sample, other DNA sequences also encode this same CDR3. The chain recombines TRBV5-4 with TRBJ2-1; 7 bases are a match to TRBD1. The CDR3 loop spans 15 amino acids. Per germline, CDR1 SGHNT and CDR2 YYREEE (reference sequence). V shed 0 bases and J 0 bases; nucleotides not matched to a gene: 0. The CDR3 protein is CASSLDRGSYNEQFF. For the CDR3, the DNA is TGTGCCAGCAGCTTGGACAGGGGCTCCTACAATGAGCAGTTCTTC.

The chain is built from TRBV5-1 and TRBJ1-1; no firm D call. This CDR3 spans 16 amino acids. From germline, CDR1 is SGHRS and CDR2 YFSETQ. Deletions cut 2 bases from V and 4 bases from J, with 18 bases between. This CDR3 is CASSLEQYEGSTEAFF. In DNA, the CDR3 is TGCGCCAGCAGCTTAGAACAGTATGAAGGGAGCACTGAAGCTTTCTTT. Variable domain in full (rest from reference TRBV5-1 and TRBJ1-1): KAGVTQTPRYLIKTRGQQVTLSCSPISGHRSVSWYQQTPGQGLQFLFEYFSETQRNKGNFPGRFSGRQFSNSRSEMNVSTLELGDSALYLCASSLEQYEGSTEAFFGQGTRLTVV.

V usage is TRBV7-3 and J usage is TRBJ1-6; D is undetermined. This CDR3 is built from 16 residues. The germline V and J ends were trimmed by 2 bases and 7 bases, with 15 bases remaining between them. Germline V gene sequence: CDR1 SGHTA, CDR2 FQGTGA. CDR3 loop: CASSLRRSGSNSPLHF. The CDR3 coding sequence is TGTGCCAGCAGCTTACGGCGCTCCGGGTCCAATTCACCCCTCCACTTT. Based on the CDR3 plus reference TRBV7-3 and TRBJ1-6, the full variable domain is GAGVSQTPSNKVTEKGKYVELRCDPISGHTALYWYRQSLGQGPEFLIYFQGTGAADDSGLPNDRFFAVRPEGSVSTLKIQRTERGDSAVYLCASSLRRSGSNSPLHFGNGTRLTVT.

In this sample, this clone turned up a few times. The sample has other DNA sequences that encode this CDR3 too. The chain recombines TRBV5-1 with TRBJ2-3; D ambiguous. The CDR3 sequence is 14 residues long. The germline gives CDR1 SGHRS, CDR2 YFSETQ. V was shortened by 0 bases and J by 0 bases, with 5 bases between the two germline ends. The CDR3 coding sequence is TGCGCCAGCAGCTTGGGAGGTAGCACAGATACGCAGTATTTT. Translation gives CASSLGGSTDTQYF.

The chain links TRBV7-2 to TRBJ2-1; 7 bases are a match to TRBD1. CDR1 and CDR2 (germline): SGHTA, FQGNSA. The CDR3 length is 13 residues. V shed 4 bases and J 7 bases; nucleotides not matched to a gene: 4. The CDR3 protein is CASSSLQGNEQFF. In nucleotides, the CDR3 is TGTGCCAGCAGCTCTTTACAGGGGAATGAGCAGTTCTTC. Full variable domain (missing parts from reference TRBV7-2 and TRBJ2-1): GAGVSQSPSNKVTEKGKDVELRCDPISGHTALYWYRQSLGQGLEFLIYFQGNSAPDKSGLPSDRFSAERTGGSVSTLTIQRTQQEDSAVYLCASSSLQGNEQFFGPGTRLTVL.

The V gene is TRBV25-1, the J gene TRBJ2-3; D call uncertain. Germline V gene data show CDR1 as MGHDK and CDR2 as SYGVNS. The CDR3 is 15 residues long. V was clipped by 3 bases and J by 2 bases, with 12 bases between them. CDR3: CASSDLSTDTDTQYF. The CDR3 bases are TGTGCCAGCAGTGATCTCTCTACAGACACAGATACGCAGTATTTT.

The count of this clone is one. This chain joins TRBV12-1 and TRBJ1-2. TRBV12-1 is listed as a pseudogene. CDR3 length: 15 amino acids. The DNA of the CDR3 is TGTGCCAGCAGCTTTGAACAACGCTGGCGCTATGGCTACACCTTC. Amino acids: CASSFEQRWRYGYTF.

The rearrangement joins TRBV5-4 to TRBJ2-1; unclear D gene. Germline V lookup: CDR1 SGHNT, CDR2 YYREEE (reference sequence). Trimming removed 1 base from V and 6 bases from J, with 8 bases in between. The CDR3 spans 13 residues. The DNA of the CDR3 is TGTGCCAGCAGCTTGTTTGCATCCAATGAGCAGTTCTTC. Amino acid sequence: CASSLFASNEQFF.

The chain is built from TRBV5-1 and TRBJ1-4, with a possible D match to TRBD1 (5 bases). The CDR3 is 16 amino acids. CDR1 SGHRS and CDR2 YFSETQ come from the germline V gene. V shed 0 bases and J shed 0 bases, with 9 bases lying between them. The CDR3 reads CASSLGSTATNEKLFF. In nucleotides, the CDR3 is TGCGCCAGCAGCTTGGGTTCGACAGCAACTAATGAAAAACTGTTTTTT.

Note on this clone: The same CDR3 is also encoded by other DNA sequences in this sample. The rearrangement links TRBV20-1 to TRBJ2-5; D might be TRBD2 (6 bases). Deletions cut 5 bases from V and 4 bases from J, with 8 bases between. Germline-derived CDR1 and CDR2 are DFQATT and SNEGSKA (reference sequence). This CDR3 contains 11 residues. The CDR3 here is CSARAGETQYF. CDR3 DNA: TGCAGTGCTCGAGCGGGAGAGACCCAGTACTTC.

The V call is TRBV30, the J call TRBJ2-4; TRBD1 aligns across 7 bases. Losses at the gene ends were 3 bases for V and 5 bases for J; bases not matched to a gene: 16. From germline, CDR1 is GTSNPN and CDR2 SVGIG (reference sequence). This CDR3 is built from 17 residues. CDR3 amino acids: CAWSGARTGGSQNIQYF. For the CDR3, the DNA is TGTGCCTGGAGCGGCGCGAGGACAGGCGGATCCCAAAACATTCAGTACTTC.

This CDR3 reads CASSSRTGNQPQHF. For the CDR3, the DNA is TGTGCCAGCAGCTCCCGGACAGGGAATCAGCCCCAGCATTTT. This chain joins TRBV7-2 and TRBJ1-5, with 8 bases identical to TRBD1. The CDR3 length is 14 residues. V gave up 4 bases and J gave up 4 bases; unmatched junction bases: 3. Germline V gene sequence: CDR1 SGHTA, CDR2 FQGNSA.

This clone was detected once. The chain recombines TRBV12-5 with TRBJ2-7; perhaps TRBD1 as D (5 bases). This CDR3 is 13 amino acids long. Trimming left V 1 base short and J 4 bases short, with 8 bases between. Per the germline V gene, CDR1 is LGHNT and CDR2 is FRNRAP. The CDR3 coding sequence is TGTGCTAGTGGTTTGGGTTCAGGGTACGAGCAGTACTTC. Translating gives CASGLGSGYEQYF.

This sequence joins TRBV6-5 and TRBJ2-2, with a possible D match to TRBD1 (5 bases). V lost 0 bases, J lost 5 bases, and 13 bases lay in between. The CDR3 is 16 residues long. The germline gives CDR1 MNHEY, CDR2 SVGAGI. The CDR3 DNA reads as TGTGCCAGCAGTTACTCTTTTGACAGCCGAACCGGGGAGCTGTTTTTT. This gives the protein CASSYSFDSRTGELFF.

The chain joins TRBV7-8 to TRBJ2-1, with 15 bases aligning to TRBD2. Per the germline V gene, CDR1 is SGHVS and CDR2 is FQNEAQ. The CDR3 sequence is 20 residues long. V lost 1 base and J lost 4; bases outside the gene matches: 11. CDR3 DNA sequence: TGTGCCAGCAGCTTAGATCAAGGGACTAGCGGGAGGCGATTTTACAATGAGCAGTTCTTC. It translates to CASSLDQGTSGRRFYNEQFF.

This clone was counted once. J is TRBJ2-3 and V is TRBV6-5; unclear D gene. Germline V lookup: CDR1 MNHEY, CDR2 SVGAGI. The CDR3 is 16 residues long. V was clipped by 0 bases and J by 2 bases, with 12 bases between them. CDR3 in amino acids: CASSYSVYSTTDTQYF. CDR3 nucleotides: TGTGCCAGCAGTTACTCGGTGTATAGTACCACAGATACGCAGTATTTT.

The chain couples TRBV10-2 to TRBJ2-1, with D maybe TRBD2 (6 bases). Per germline, CDR1 WSHSY and CDR2 SAAADI. The CDR3 length is 19 residues. V lost 3 bases and J 2 bases, leaving 23 bases between the germline ends. The CDR3 region is CASSDIGRVVVGTYNEQFF. CDR3 nucleotide sequence: TGCGCCAGCAGTGACATCGGGAGAGTCGTTGTTGGGACCTACAATGAGCAGTTCTTC.

V usage is TRBV28 and J usage is TRBJ2-6, with TRBD2 as a possible D gene (6 bases). Between the trimmed V and J ends, which lost 6 bases and 0 bases, there was a span of 15 bases. There are 17 residues in the CDR3. Germline CDR1 is MDHEN and CDR2 is SYDVKM. The chain's CDR3 is CASSRGTPSSGANVLTF. The CDR3 DNA sequence: TGTGCCAGCAGCCGCGGGACTCCCAGCTCTGGGGCCAACGTCCTGACTTTC.

V gene TRBV9 combines with J gene TRBJ2-1; tentatively, D is TRBD2 (7 bases). Germline CDR1 and CDR2: SGDLS and YYNGEE. The CDR3 loop spans 17 amino acids. Trimming stripped 4 bases from V and 1 base from J, with 18 bases between. CDR3 residues: CASSTREGGRSYNEQFF. The CDR3 DNA sequence: TGTGCCAGCAGCACCCGTGAGGGGGGGAGGTCCTACAATGAGCAGTTCTTC. The full variable domain, rest sourced from reference TRBV9 and TRBJ2-1, is DSGVTQTPKHLITATGQRVTLRCSPRSGDLSVYWYQQSLDQGLQFLIQYYNGEERAKGNILERFSAQQFPDLHSELNLSSLELGDSALYFCASSTREGGRSYNEQFFGPGTRLTVL.

The gene calls are TRBV6-6 and TRBJ1-2; 8 positions match TRBD1. The CDR3 loop spans 15 amino acids. CDR1 is MNHNY and CDR2 is SVGAGI in the germline V gene (reference sequence). The V gene end was trimmed by 7 bases and the J gene end by 4 bases; junction bases not matched to a gene: 11. CDR3 sequence: CASNPARGRGYGYTF. The CDR3 nucleotides read TGTGCCAGCAACCCCGCCAGGGGGCGTGGCTATGGCTACACCTTC.

This clone showed up just once. The V gene is TRBV11-2, the J gene TRBJ2-3; D possibly corresponds to TRBD2 (6 bases). In germline, CDR1 is SGHAT, CDR2 FQNNGV. The CDR3 extends over 15 amino acids. Between the trimmed V and J ends, which lost 1 base and 5 bases, there was a span of 13 bases. CDR3 protein: CASSLGIYGRDTQYF. The CDR3 DNA reads TGTGCCAGCAGCTTAGGAATCTACGGGAGAGATACGCAGTATTTT.

The V and J genes are TRBV7-8 and TRBJ2-7, with 9 nucleotides matching TRBD1. The CDR3 spans 14 residues. With 3 bases clipped from V and 5 bases from J, the junction kept 5 bases outside the gene matches. Germline-derived CDR1 and CDR2 are SGHVS and FQNEAQ. Written as DNA, the CDR3 is TGTGCCAGCAGCTTGGGACAGGGTTTGAACGAGCAGTACTTC. Translating it yields CASSLGQGLNEQYF.

This clone appeared a single time. The chain links TRBV7-2 to TRBJ2-5, with D perhaps being TRBD1 or TRBD2 (6 bases each). Trimming stripped 5 bases from V and 2 bases from J, with 21 bases between. Germline V gives CDR1 SGHTA, CDR2 FQGNSA. The CDR3 has 17 amino acids. The chain's CDR3 is CASSPRGVRGLQETQYF. CDR3 in DNA: TGTGCCAGCAGCCCAAGGGGGGTCCGGGGGCTACAAGAGACCCAGTACTTC.

The chain employs TRBV6-5 and TRBJ2-3; TRBD1 aligns across 9 bases. Germline V gene data show CDR1 as MNHEY and CDR2 as SVGAGI. Trimming cost V 6 bases and J 5 bases; bases outside gene matches: 9. The CDR3 extends over 15 amino acids. CDR3 sequence reads: CASSPQGAGRDTQYF. In nucleotides, the CDR3 is TGTGCCAGCAGCCCACAGGGGGCCGGGAGAGATACGCAGTATTTT.

As to this clone: This CDR3 is also generated by other DNA sequences in the sample. The gene calls are TRBV18 and TRBJ2-5, with D possibly called TRBD1 or TRBD2 (5 bases each). The CDR3 consists of 14 residues. Germline V lookup: CDR1 KGHSH, CDR2 LQKENI. Trimming removed 0 bases from V and 2 bases from J, with 7 bases in between. CDR3: CASSPPGVQETQYF. CDR3 in DNA: TGTGCCAGCTCACCACCGGGGGTTCAAGAGACCCAGTACTTC. The full variable domain, completed using reference TRBV18 and TRBJ2-5, is NAGVMQNPRHLVRRRGQEARLRCSPMKGHSHVYWYRQLPEEGLKFMVYLQKENIIDESGMPKERFSAEFPKEGPSILRIQQVVRGDSAAYFCASSPPGVQETQYFGPGTRLLVL.

This clone was counted a single time. The genes are TRBV19 and TRBJ1-2, with no clear D. The V end was cut by 1 base, the J end by 8 bases, with 14 bases between. CDR3 length: 14 residues. Per the germline V gene, CDR1 is LNHDA and CDR2 is SQIVND (reference sequence). The CDR3 here is CASSIGPESSGYTF. The CDR3 nucleotides read TGTGCCAGTAGTATAGGACCGGAGAGTTCAGGCTACACCTTC.